The 27 T cell receptor beta chains below all came from one sample that was sequenced in a study of vaccination effects on CD4 cells after COVID-19. Their antigens are not known. Ahead of sequencing, the ViraFEST assay grew antigen-specific CD4+ T cells using viral peptide pools. On day 10 of culture, CD4+ T cells were separated out. Two doses of BNT162b2 or mRNA-1273 vaccine were administered to participants. The protocol was immunoSEQ multiplex PCR, while the TCRdb copy is restricted to in-frame clones and leaves out a portion. The table shows approximately 16,000 clones, with approximately 68% occurring only once. This material consisted of CD4+ T cells from PBMCs cultured with HCoV-NL63 spike peptides, taken after COVID-19 vaccination. These receptors originate from a human donor who received a COVID-19 vaccine.

The chain has TRBV19 and TRBJ1-4, with D perhaps matching TRBD1 (6 bases). The V end lost 5 bases, the J end lost 0 bases, and 10 bases lay between the germline ends. The CDR3 consists of 15 residues. From germline, CDR1 is LNHDA and CDR2 SQIVND (reference sequence). CDR3 amino acids: CASSLGQTTNEKLFF. The CDR3 DNA sequence: TGTGCCAGTAGTCTCGGACAGACAACTAATGAAAAACTGTTTTTT.

As to this clone: The same CDR3 can be traced to other DNA sequences in this sample. The chain links TRBV6-6 to TRBJ1-2, with a possible D match to TRBD1 (6 bases). The CDR3 runs to 13 residues. Germline V gives CDR1 MNHNY, CDR2 SVGAGI (reference sequence). V shed 4 bases and J shed 1 base, with 7 bases lying between them. The DNA of the CDR3 is TGTGCCAGCAGTTCGGACAGTAACTATGGCTACACCTTC. Encoded protein: CASSSDSNYGYTF.

Notes on this clone: Other DNA sequences in the same sample also yield this CDR3. The chain recombines TRBV19 with TRBJ1-5, with D perhaps TRBD1 (5 bases). The CDR3 loop spans 13 amino acids. V gave up 6 bases and J gave up 6 bases, with 12 bases separating them. Germline CDR1 LNHDA, CDR2 SQIVND (reference sequence). In DNA form, the CDR3 reads TGTGCCAGTAGGGATAGGGGAAGTCAGCCCCAGCATTTT. Protein sequence: CASRDRGSQPQHF.

V is TRBV7-2 and J is TRBJ2-7, with D maybe TRBD1 (6 bases). The ends were cut back, 6 bases at V and 0 bases at J, with 12 bases in the middle. Germline V lookup: CDR1 SGHTA, CDR2 FQGNSA. The length of the CDR3 is 14 residues. The CDR3 protein is CASSYRDTSYEQYF. The CDR3 nucleotides are TGTGCCAGCAGTTACCGGGACACCTCCTACGAGCAGTACTTC.

The chain employs TRBV3-1 (or the pseudogene TRBV3-2) and TRBJ1-1, with a weak D call TRBD1 (6 bases). The V and J ends lost 0 bases and 1 base respectively, with 12 bases between them. The length of the CDR3 is 16 residues. Germline V CDR1 and CDR2: LGHDT, YNNKEL (reference sequence). This CDR3 is CASSQEPGGGNTEAFF. In DNA, the CDR3 is TGTGCCAGCAGCCAAGAGCCTGGAGGGGGGAACACTGAAGCTTTCTTT.

The chain carries TRBV7-8 and TRBJ2-3, with D perhaps TRBD1 or TRBD2 (5 bases each). Looked up from germline, CDR1 is SGHVS and CDR2 is FQNEAQ. V was pared by 5 bases and J by 0 bases, with 15 bases between. There are 16 residues in the CDR3. The CDR3 region is CASSPPGPTSTDTQYF. In nucleotides, the CDR3 is TGTGCCAGCAGCCCTCCGGGGCCGACTAGCACAGATACGCAGTATTTT.

The chain has TRBV19 and TRBJ1-5, with TRBD1 identical over 10 bases. The CDR3 is made up of 15 amino acids. V lost 6 bases, J lost 7 bases, and 9 bases stayed unmatched. CDR1 is LNHDA, CDR2 SQIVND, per germline (reference sequence). The CDR3: CASSPGQGVRQPQHF. In DNA form, the CDR3 reads TGTGCCAGTAGCCCCGGACAGGGGGTACGGCAGCCCCAGCATTTT.

The chain has TRBV6-1 and TRBJ1-5; no clear D gene. The V gene's germline CDR1 is MNHNS and CDR2 SASEGT. V shed 0 bases and J shed 11 bases, with 17 bases lying between them. The CDR3 spans 15 residues. This CDR3 reads CASSEAPGRSAAQHF. CDR3 DNA sequence: TGTGCCAGCAGTGAAGCGCCGGGGAGGTCCGCAGCCCAGCATTTT.

The chain combines TRBV6-2 or TRBV6-3 with TRBJ1-6, with 7 bases aligning to TRBD1. Germline CDR1 MNHEY, CDR2 SVGEGT. J lost 9 bases, V lost 0 bases, and 2 bases had no gene match. The CDR3 extends over 14 amino acids. CDR3 DNA: TGTGCCAGCAGTTACTCGACAGGGAGTTCACCCCTCCACTTT. Its translation: CASSYSTGSSPLHF.

With respect to this clone: The junction shows a germline mismatch at one end, possibly a read error. The chain couples TRBV11-1 to TRBJ1-2; D is unresolved. The CDR3 totals 14 residues. From germline, CDR1 is SGHAT and CDR2 FQDESV (reference sequence). CDR3 sequence: CVSSSNRATYGYTF. CDR3 DNA sequence: TGTGTCAGCAGCTCAAACCGGGCCACCTATGGCTACACCTTC.

This chain joins TRBV25-1 and TRBJ1-5, with D possibly matching TRBD1 (5 bases). Germline V gene lookup returns CDR1 MGHDK and CDR2 SYGVNS. V was clipped by 3 bases and J by 7 bases, with 7 bases between them. The CDR3 consists of 12 residues. The CDR3: CASSEGGQPQHF. For the CDR3, the DNA is TGTGCCAGCAGTGAGGGGGGGCAGCCCCAGCATTTT.

The chain recombines TRBV5-4 with TRBJ2-2; no reliable D call. Germline CDR1 and CDR2: SGHNT and YYREEE (reference sequence). The V and J ends lost 4 bases and 0 bases respectively, with 10 bases between them. The CDR3 is 15 amino acids. The CDR3 bases are TGTGCCAGCAGCCTACAGACCCCGAACACCGGGGAGCTGTTTTTT. As protein: CASSLQTPNTGELFF.

The rearrangement links TRBV5-5 to TRBJ1-2, with D possibly being TRBD1 (5 bases). The length of the CDR3 is 15 residues. V lost 4 bases and J 8 bases, leaving 21 bases between the germline ends. The V gene's germline CDR1 is SGHKS and CDR2 YYEKEE (reference sequence). CDR3 region: CASSPTASGRGGYTF. CDR3 nucleotides: TGTGCCAGCAGCCCGACAGCCTCAGGGCGTGGGGGCTACACCTTC.

J is TRBJ2-6 and V is TRBV2; 8 nucleotides line up with TRBD1. The CDR3 sequence is 17 residues long. Trimming took 4 bases from V and 3 from J; bases not matched to a gene: 8. Germline values: CDR1 SNHLY, CDR2 FYNNEI. CDR3 DNA sequence: TGTGCCAGCAGTGCACAGGGGGGCAAGTTTGGGGCCAACGTCCTGACTTTC. This translates into CASSAQGGKFGANVLTF.

The rearrangement joins TRBV18 to TRBJ2-7; TRBD1 or TRBD2 may be the D gene (5 bases each). This CDR3 region has 14 residues. Germline CDR1 and CDR2: KGHSH and LQKENI. Trimming removed 4 bases at V and 2 bases at J, with 12 bases between. The CDR3, as DNA: TGTGCCAGCTCACTCCGGGACCGAGCCTACGAGCAGTACTTC. It yields the protein CASSLRDRAYEQYF.

This rearrangement joins TRBV15 to TRBJ1-4; D unclear. Trimming took off 1 base at V and 0 bases at J, with 15 bases between the two ends. From germline, CDR1 is LNHNV and CDR2 YYDKDF (reference sequence). This CDR3 spans 18 amino acids. The CDR3 protein is CATSRAPRLGATNEKLFF. CDR3 DNA sequence: TGTGCCACCAGCAGAGCCCCCCGTCTGGGAGCAACTAATGAAAAACTGTTTTTT.

This chain uses TRBV5-1 with TRBJ2-5, with 7 nucleotides matching TRBD2. The CDR3 contains 15 residues. The germline gives CDR1 SGHRS, CDR2 YFSETQ. J gave up 0 bases and V 2 bases, and 4 bases lay outside the gene matches. CDR3 nucleotide sequence: TGCGCCAGCAGCTTTGGGAGGGCGAACCAAGAGACCCAGTACTTC. It is translated as CASSFGRANQETQYF.

The J gene is TRBJ2-1, the V gene TRBV5-1; TRBD1 matches at 10 bases. The junction had 3 bases not matched to a gene; V was cut back by 2 bases and J by 10 bases. CDR3 length: 13 amino acids. Germline V gene data show CDR1 as SGHRS and CDR2 as YFSETQ. This CDR3 is CASSFDRGHEQFF. As DNA, the CDR3 is TGCGCCAGCAGCTTTGACAGGGGGCACGAGCAGTTCTTC.

The rearrangement links TRBV27 to TRBJ1-2; unclear D gene. CDR1 MNHEY and CDR2 SMNVEV come from the germline V gene (reference sequence). The CDR3 is made up of 12 amino acids. V lost 6 bases and J lost 1, with 6 bases in between. CDR3 residues: CASRENNYGYTF. As DNA, the CDR3 is TGTGCCAGCAGGGAGAATAACTATGGCTACACCTTC.

V is TRBV2 and J is TRBJ2-1, with TRBD2 matching over 8 bases. Looked up from germline, CDR1 is SNHLY and CDR2 is FYNNEI. With V trimmed by 6 bases and J by 4 bases, 14 bases remained unmatched. The CDR3 runs to 17 residues. This CDR3 reads CASSPLAGGNLYNEQFF. CDR3 coding DNA: TGTGCCAGCAGCCCCCTGGCGGGAGGCAACTTATACAATGAGCAGTTCTTC.

This chain connects TRBV14 to TRBJ1-2; no clear D. The V gene's germline CDR1 is SGHDN and CDR2 FVKESK. This CDR3 region has 14 residues. Between the trimmed V and J ends, which lost 1 base and 3 bases, there was a span of 9 bases. CDR3 in amino acids: CASSQGNSYYGYTF. CDR3 DNA sequence: TGTGCCAGCAGCCAAGGGAACAGCTACTATGGCTACACCTTC.

The chain couples TRBV2 to TRBJ2-1; TRBD2 aligns across 9 bases. The junction had 3 bases not matched to a gene; V was cut back by 4 bases and J by 11 bases. The CDR3 spans 12 residues. Germline values: CDR1 SNHLY, CDR2 FYNNEI. The CDR3 nucleotides read TGTGCCAGCAGTGTGACTAGCGGCAAGCAGTTCTTC. This translates into CASSVTSGKQFF.

The rearrangement joins TRBV27 to TRBJ1-6; D remains unclear. V was trimmed by 0 bases and J by 7 bases, leaving 10 bases between them. Germline V CDR1 and CDR2: MNHEY, SMNVEV (reference sequence). This CDR3 is built from 15 residues. The CDR3 DNA is TGTGCCAGCAGTTTATCCACAGTCGGGAATTCACCCCTCCACTTT. Amino acids: CASSLSTVGNSPLHF.

The chain joins TRBV4-1 to TRBJ2-1; perhaps TRBD2 as D (5 bases). CDR3 length: 16 residues. Germline loops: CDR1 MGHRA, CDR2 YSYEKL. Trimming left V 0 bases short and J 4 bases short, with 13 bases between. For the CDR3, the DNA is TGCGCCAGCAGCCAAGATCAGAGCGGCACGTACAATGAGCAGTTCTTC. Its translation: CASSQDQSGTYNEQFF.

The CDR3 protein is CASSLGREQYF. In nucleotides, the CDR3 is TGTGCCAGCAGCCTCGGACGGGAGCAGTACTTC. J is TRBJ2-7 and V is TRBV3-1 (or the pseudogene TRBV3-2), with unresolved D. Trimming took off 4 bases at V and 7 bases at J, with 8 bases between the two ends. The length of the CDR3 is 11 residues. Germline assignment: CDR1 LGHDT and CDR2 YNNKEL (reference sequence).

In its sample, this clone was seen once. The chain joins TRBV18 to TRBJ2-3; D could derive from TRBD1 or TRBD2 (5 bases each). Trimming removed 5 bases from V and 4 bases from J, with 13 bases in between. Germline V lookup: CDR1 KGHSH, CDR2 LQKENI. This CDR3 is 14 amino acids long. The DNA for the CDR3 is TGTGCCAGCTCAGCTATTGGGGGAGCAGATACGCAGTATTTT. Protein sequence: CASSAIGGADTQYF.

This clone appeared a few times. The chain uses TRBV11-3 and TRBJ1-1; D call uncertain. Per germline, CDR1 SGHNT and CDR2 YENEEA. V dropped 2 bases and J dropped 1 base, with 5 bases sitting between them. The CDR3 loop spans 13 amino acids. CDR3 residues: CASSLRANTEAFF. Here the CDR3 DNA reads TGTGCCAGCAGCTTACGTGCGAACACTGAAGCTTTCTTT.